Listed here are 3 T cell receptor beta chains from one sample, sequenced in a study of blood T cell repertoires in COVID-19. Sequencing used immunoSEQ multiplex PCR; TCRdb keeps in-frame clones, though not all of them. The sample contains about 420,000 clones, about 87% of which appear only once. The specimen was peripheral blood. These receptors were taken from a man aged 18 to 35 with COVID-19, enrolled during active disease.

V and J are TRBV6-6 and TRBJ2-2; possible D gene TRBD1, 5 bases. CDR1 and CDR2 from the germline V gene are MNHNY and SVGAGI (reference sequence). V lost 6 bases to trimming and J lost 4 bases, with 15 bases between them. There are 15 residues in the CDR3. The CDR3 region is CASRRNSGLTGELFF. The CDR3, as DNA: TGTGCCAGCAGACGCAATTCAGGGCTCACCGGGGAGCTGTTTTTT.

The V gene is TRBV13, the J gene TRBJ1-2; no reliable D call. The CDR3 covers 12 residues. Trimming left V 5 bases short and J 8 bases short, with 12 bases between. Looked up from germline, CDR1 is PRHDT and CDR2 is FYEKMQ (reference sequence). CDR3 in amino acids: CASSKLEDGYTF. The CDR3 nucleotides are TGTGCCAGCAGCAAGTTGGAGGACGGCTACACCTTC.

This clone was recorded only once. V is TRBV7-2 and J is TRBJ2-1; 7 bases align to TRBD1. The V and J ends lost 7 bases and 7 bases, in that order; junction bases with no gene match: 13. Germline CDR1 reads SGHTA; CDR2 reads FQGNSA. The CDR3 has 15 amino acids. CDR3 sequence: CASTPDRVLGNEQFF. Here the CDR3 DNA reads TGTGCCAGCACCCCCGACAGGGTATTGGGAAATGAGCAGTTCTTC.